These 13 T cell receptor beta chains share one sample of origin, sequenced in a study of T-cell reconstitution after alpha-beta-depleted transplantation in children. Unique molecular identifiers were incorporated during preparation of the TCRbeta library. From the PCR reads, TCRdb called clonotypes with MiXCR, one entry per CDR3 protein. Seen here are about 360,000 distinct CDR3 sequences, about an eighth observed once, and the top ten hold about 4%. This sample comprised PBMCs, obtained from the stem cell graft. These receptors came from a human donor who donated a stem cell graft to a child with Fanconi anemia.

This clonotype was found many times. This chain joins TRBV10-3 and TRBJ2-3; 9 positions match TRBD2. The CDR3 sequence is 15 residues long. V shed 5 bases and J 4 bases; nucleotides not matched to a gene: 7. CDR1 is ENHRY, CDR2 SYGVKD, per germline. CDR3 sequence reads: CAISPGTSQSDTQYF. The DNA for the CDR3 is TGTGCCATCAGTCCCGGGACTAGCCAATCAGATACGCAGTATTTT.

This clonotype was seen a few times. The chain recombines TRBV2 with TRBJ2-1; D is perhaps TRBD1 (6 bases). The V and J ends lost 6 bases and 7 bases respectively, with 19 bases between them. Germline loops: CDR1 SNHLY, CDR2 FYNNEI. The CDR3 spans 15 residues. CDR3 coding DNA: TGTGCCAGCAGGCCCGGCAGGGGTTCTTTTAATGAGCAGTTCTTC. Encoded protein: CASRPGRGSFNEQFF.

The chain uses TRBV28 and TRBJ2-7, with D possibly being TRBD2 (5 bases). Trimming stripped 7 bases from V and 4 bases from J, with 17 bases between. CDR3 size: 14 residues. Germline loops: CDR1 MDHEN, CDR2 SYDVKM. This CDR3 is CASTGGPGRYEQYV. The CDR3 DNA sequence: TGTGCCAGCACCGGAGGCCCGGGTAGATACGAGCAGTACGTC.

This clonotype was recorded many times. V and J are TRBV7-2 and TRBJ2-1; D gene uncertain. Germline V gene data show CDR1 as SGHTA and CDR2 as FQGNSA. This CDR3 contains 12 residues. Trimming shortened V by 5 bases and J by 4 bases, and 6 bases separated the two germline ends. In DNA, the CDR3 is TGTGCCAGCAGCCTACATTACAATGAGCAGTTCTTC. This codes for CASSLHYNEQFF.

This clonotype was seen many times. The J gene is TRBJ2-7, the V gene TRBV6-2 or TRBV6-3; TRBD2 aligns across 7 bases. The V and J ends lost 0 bases and 0 bases, in that order; junction bases with no gene match: 11. Germline values: CDR1 MNHEY, CDR2 SVGEGT. This CDR3 is built from 18 residues. CDR3 residues: CASSYSMLTGEGSYEQYF. The CDR3 DNA is TGTGCCAGCAGTTACTCGATGCTCACCGGGGAGGGCTCCTACGAGCAGTACTTC.

This clonotype occurred many times. This chain connects TRBV15 to TRBJ2-7; the D gene is possibly TRBD2 (6 bases). Germline V gene data show CDR1 as LNHNV and CDR2 as YYDKDF (reference sequence). V was clipped by 6 bases and J by 3 bases, with 15 bases between them. This CDR3 is built from 14 residues. The CDR3 protein is CATRRGFEGYEQYF. CDR3 nucleotide sequence: TGTGCCACCAGGCGGGGATTCGAGGGCTACGAGCAGTACTTC.

The CDR3 sequence: CASAKTGVGLGAFF. DNA of the CDR3: TGCGCCAGCGCCAAGACAGGGGTGGGCCTCGGGGCTTTCTTT. The chain carries TRBV5-1 and TRBJ1-1, with 8 nucleotides matching TRBD1. The germline V gene has CDR1 SGHRS and CDR2 YFSETQ. This CDR3 contains 14 residues. Unmatched junction bases numbered 16, after V lost 7 bases and J lost 11 bases.

This clonotype was recorded only once. V and J are TRBV29-1 and TRBJ1-1; D remains ambiguous. Germline lookup yields CDR1 SQVTM and CDR2 ANQGSEA. V dropped 2 bases and J dropped 3 bases, with 10 bases sitting between them. This CDR3 is 13 amino acids long. Here the CDR3 reads CSVESGFDTEAFF. The CDR3 nucleotides are TGCAGCGTTGAATCGGGGTTCGACACTGAAGCTTTCTTT. Drawing the rest from reference TRBV29-1 and TRBJ1-1, the complete variable domain is SAVISQKPSRDICQRGTSLTIQCQVDSQVTMMFWYRQQPGQSLTLIATANQGSEATYESGFVIDKFPISRPNLTFSTLTVSNMSPEDSSIYLCSVESGFDTEAFFGQGTRLTVV.

The J gene is TRBJ2-5, the V gene TRBV6-2 or TRBV6-3, with 15 bases aligning to TRBD2. Per germline, CDR1 MNHEY and CDR2 SVGEGT. The CDR3 is 15 amino acids. The V segment lost 5 bases and the J segment 2 bases; nucleotides outside the gene matches: 0. This CDR3 is CASSGTSGGQETQYF. CDR3 DNA sequence: TGTGCCAGCAGTGGGACTAGCGGGGGGCAAGAGACCCAGTACTTC.

There are a few counts of this clonotype. The chain uses TRBV2 and TRBJ2-1; 10 bases line up with TRBD2. V lost 2 bases and J lost 10; bases outside the gene matches: 5. The germline gives CDR1 SNHLY, CDR2 FYNNEI. The CDR3 is made up of 14 amino acids. The CDR3 sequence: CASSEFVAGGEQFF. The CDR3 region has the DNA TGTGCCAGCAGTGAATTCGTAGCGGGAGGCGAGCAGTTCTTC.

The table lists this clonotype with many counts. The rearrangement uses TRBV25-1 and TRBJ2-1; D remains ambiguous. CDR1 and CDR2 from the germline V gene are MGHDK and SYGVNS. Trimming removed 8 bases at V and 5 bases at J, with 10 bases between. The CDR3 spans 12 residues. CDR3 nucleotide sequence: TGTGCCAGCGGGCTCGGAAACAATGAGCAGTTCTTC. Protein product: CASGLGNNEQFF.

The chain has TRBV19 and TRBJ1-1; D possibly corresponds to TRBD1 (6 bases). Germline CDR1 LNHDA, CDR2 SQIVND (reference sequence). The CDR3 is 15 residues long. V was pared by 5 bases and J by 4 bases, with 17 bases between. The CDR3 DNA is TGTGCCAGTAGTGGGAACAGGGTAAGGAGCACTGAAGCTTTCTTT. Residues: CASSGNRVRSTEAFF.

This clonotype was found many times. The V call is TRBV4-2, the J call TRBJ2-7; 11 bases match TRBD1. J gave up 5 bases and V 0 bases, and 3 bases lay outside the gene matches. The germline CDR1 and CDR2 sequences are LGHNA and YNFKEQ. This CDR3 is 15 amino acids long. The CDR3 spells CASSQEWTGGHEQYF. The CDR3 DNA sequence: TGTGCCAGCAGCCAAGAGTGGACAGGGGGCCACGAGCAGTACTTC.